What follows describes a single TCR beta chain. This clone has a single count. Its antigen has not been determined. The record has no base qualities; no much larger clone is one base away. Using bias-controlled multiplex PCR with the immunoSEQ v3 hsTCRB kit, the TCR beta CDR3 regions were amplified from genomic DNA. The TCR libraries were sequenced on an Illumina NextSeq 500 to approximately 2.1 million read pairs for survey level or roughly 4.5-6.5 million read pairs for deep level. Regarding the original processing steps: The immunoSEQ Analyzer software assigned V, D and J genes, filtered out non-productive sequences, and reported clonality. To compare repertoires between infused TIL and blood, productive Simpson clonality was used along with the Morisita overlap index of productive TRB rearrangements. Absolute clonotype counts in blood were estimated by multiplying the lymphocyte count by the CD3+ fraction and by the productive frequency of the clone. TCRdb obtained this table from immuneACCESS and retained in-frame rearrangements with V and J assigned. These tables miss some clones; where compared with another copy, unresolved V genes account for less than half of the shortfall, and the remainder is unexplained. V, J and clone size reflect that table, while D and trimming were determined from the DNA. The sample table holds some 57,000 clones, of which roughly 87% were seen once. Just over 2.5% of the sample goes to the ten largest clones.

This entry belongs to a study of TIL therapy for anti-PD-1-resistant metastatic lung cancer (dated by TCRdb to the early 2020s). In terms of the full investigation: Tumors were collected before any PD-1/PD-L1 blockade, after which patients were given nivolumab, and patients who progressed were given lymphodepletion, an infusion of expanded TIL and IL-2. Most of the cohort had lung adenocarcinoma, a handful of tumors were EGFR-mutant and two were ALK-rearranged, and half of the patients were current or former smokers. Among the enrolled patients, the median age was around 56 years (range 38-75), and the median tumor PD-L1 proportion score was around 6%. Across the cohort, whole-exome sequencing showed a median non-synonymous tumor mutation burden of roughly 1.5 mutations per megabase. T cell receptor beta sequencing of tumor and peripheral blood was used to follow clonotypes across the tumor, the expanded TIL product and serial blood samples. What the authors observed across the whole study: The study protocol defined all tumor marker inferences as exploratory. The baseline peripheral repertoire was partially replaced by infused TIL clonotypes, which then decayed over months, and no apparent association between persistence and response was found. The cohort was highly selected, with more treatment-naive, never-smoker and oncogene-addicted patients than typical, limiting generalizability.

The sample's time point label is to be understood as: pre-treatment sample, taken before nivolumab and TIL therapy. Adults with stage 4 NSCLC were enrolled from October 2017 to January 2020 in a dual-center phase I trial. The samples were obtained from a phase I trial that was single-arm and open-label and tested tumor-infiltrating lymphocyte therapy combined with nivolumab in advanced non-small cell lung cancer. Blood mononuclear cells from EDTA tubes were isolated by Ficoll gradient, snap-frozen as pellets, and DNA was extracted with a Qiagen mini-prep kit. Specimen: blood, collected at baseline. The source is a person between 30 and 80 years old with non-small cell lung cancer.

CDR3 reads: CASISGLMGYEQYF. The nucleotide sequence is TGTGCCAGCATCTCGGGACTTATGGGATACGAGCAGTACTTC. The rearranged segments are TRBV2 and TRBJ2-7; matching of 6 bases hints at TRBD2 as the D gene. From a lookup of the germline V gene, CDR1 and CDR2 are SNHLY and FYNNEI. V is shortened by 7 bases, J by 4 bases, and the region joining them spans 17 bases. The CDR3 sequence holds 14 residues, the cysteine and phenylalanine included. Left in the record is the CDR3 DNA by itself, 42 bases read in frame from the first base.